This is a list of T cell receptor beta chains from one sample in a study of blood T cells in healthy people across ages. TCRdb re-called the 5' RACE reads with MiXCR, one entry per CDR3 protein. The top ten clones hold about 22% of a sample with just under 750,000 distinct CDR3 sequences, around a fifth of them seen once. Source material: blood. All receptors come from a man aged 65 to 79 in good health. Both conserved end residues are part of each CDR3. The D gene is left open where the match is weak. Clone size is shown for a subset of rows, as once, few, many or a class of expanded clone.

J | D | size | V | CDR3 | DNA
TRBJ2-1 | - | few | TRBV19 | CASSIRGGSEQFF | TGTGCCAGTAGTATTCGAGGGGGTAGTGAGCAGTTCTTC
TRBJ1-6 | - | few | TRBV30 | CAWTAYNSPLHF | TGTGCCTGGACAGCCTATAATTCACCCCTCCACTTT
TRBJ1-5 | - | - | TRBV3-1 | CASSQGRLYSNQPQHF | TGTGCCAGCAGCCAAGGGAGACTCTATAGCAATCAGCCCCAGCATTTT
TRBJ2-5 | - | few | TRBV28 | CASSRNREETQYF | TGTGCCAGCAGTCGAAACAGGGAAGAGACCCAGTACTTC
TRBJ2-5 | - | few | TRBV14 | CASSQSRGAETRYF | TGTGCCAGCAGCCAAAGTCGAGGGGCGGAGACCCGGTACTTC
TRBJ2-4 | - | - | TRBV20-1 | CGAGGQNKNIQYF | TGCGGTGCTGGAGGACAGAACAAAAACATTCAGTACTTC
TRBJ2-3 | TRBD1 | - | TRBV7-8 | CASSLRGQGVGTDTQYF | TGTGCCAGCAGTCTAAGGGGACAGGGGGTTGGCACAGATACGCAGTATTTT
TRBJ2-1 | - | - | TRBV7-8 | CASSLVTGLYNEQFF | TGTGCCAGCAGCTTAGTTACAGGACTCTACAATGAGCAGTTCTTC
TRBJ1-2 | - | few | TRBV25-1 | CASRWDNYGYTF | TGTGCCAGCAGATGGGATAACTATGGCTACACCTTC
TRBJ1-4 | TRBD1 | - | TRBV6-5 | CASSFSGGNEKLFF | TGTGCCAGCAGTTTCTCAGGGGGTAATGAAAAACTGTTTTTT
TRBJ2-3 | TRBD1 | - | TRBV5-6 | CASSYSTGEADTQYF | TGTGCCAGCAGCTATTCGACAGGGGAGGCAGATACGCAGTATTTT
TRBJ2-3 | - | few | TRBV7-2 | CASKQSDRDTQYF | TGTGCCAGCAAACAGTCCGACAGGGATACGCAGTATTTT
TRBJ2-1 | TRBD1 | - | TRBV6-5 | CASTPRYRGNGQFF | TGTGCCAGCACCCCCAGGTACAGGGGAAATGGGCAGTTCTTC
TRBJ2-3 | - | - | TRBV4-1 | CASSQDPKGSDTQYF | TGCGCCAGCAGCCAAGATCCGAAGGGCTCGGATACGCAGTATTTT
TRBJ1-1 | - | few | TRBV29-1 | CSVGFGGDTEAFF | TGCAGCGTTGGATTTGGGGGGGACACTGAAGCTTTCTTT
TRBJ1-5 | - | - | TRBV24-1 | CATSSSADNQPQHF | TGTGCCACCAGTTCCTCGGCAGACAATCAGCCCCAGCATTTT
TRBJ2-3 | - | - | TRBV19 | CASSIARRDTQYF | TGTGCCAGTAGTATAGCTAGAAGAGATACGCAGTATTTT
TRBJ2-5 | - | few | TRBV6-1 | CASSDPRPLKREGEQYF | TGTGCCAGCAGTGACCCTAGGCCACTTAAAAGGGAGGGGGAGCAGTACTTC
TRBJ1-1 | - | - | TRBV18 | CASSPPLGVNTEAFF | TGTGCCAGCTCACCACCGTTGGGAGTGAACACTGAAGCTTTCTTT
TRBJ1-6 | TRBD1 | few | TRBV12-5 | CASGLVPDRVNSPLHF | TGTGCTAGTGGTTTGGTACCGGACAGGGTTAATTCACCCCTCCACTTT
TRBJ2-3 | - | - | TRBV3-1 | CASSLFRDSSGAQYF | TGTGCCAGCAGCCTTTTCCGGGACTCCAGTGGAGCGCAGTATTTT
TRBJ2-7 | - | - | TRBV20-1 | CSAQGAGTYEQYF | TGCAGTGCACAGGGAGCCGGAACCTACGAGCAGTACTTC
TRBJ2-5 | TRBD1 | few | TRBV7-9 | CASSSGTGIAQETQYF | TGTGCCAGCAGCTCCGGGACAGGGATCGCCCAAGAGACCCAGTACTTC
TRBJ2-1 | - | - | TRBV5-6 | CASSTAPNEQFF | TGTGCCAGCAGCACCGCGCCTAATGAGCAGTTCTTC
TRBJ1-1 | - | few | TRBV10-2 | CASRRGHTNTEAFF | TGCGCCAGCAGGAGAGGTCATACGAACACTGAAGCTTTCTTT
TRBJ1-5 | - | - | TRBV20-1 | CSARDVSPGTFSNQPQHF | TGCAGCGCTAGAGATGTGTCGCCAGGGACTTTTAGCAATCAGCCCCAGCATTTT
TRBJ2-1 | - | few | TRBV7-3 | CASSLSRTNEQFF | TGTGCCAGCAGCTTATCTAGAACAAATGAGCAGTTCTTC
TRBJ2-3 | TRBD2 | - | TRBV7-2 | CASSDLAGLRTDTQYF | TGTGCCAGCAGCGATCTAGCGGGCCTGAGGACAGATACGCAGTATTTT
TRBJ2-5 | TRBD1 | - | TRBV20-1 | CSARWQGAWETQYF | TGCAGTGCAAGATGGCAGGGGGCATGGGAGACCCAGTACTTC
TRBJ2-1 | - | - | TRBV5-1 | CASSLTAGTVEQFF | TGCGCCAGCAGCTTGACTGCGGGGACGGTTGAGCAGTTCTTC
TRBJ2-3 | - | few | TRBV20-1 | CSAQQLEASTDTQYF | TGCAGTGCCCAACAACTGGAAGCGAGCACAGATACGCAGTATTTT
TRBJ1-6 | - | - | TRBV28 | CASLVSVVGSPLHF | TGTGCCAGCCTCGTCAGCGTCGTGGGATCACCCCTCCACTTT